Sequencing of this T cell receptor (beta chain) was carried out in a study of shared clonotypes between healthy human individuals. Germline CDR1 reads SGHAT; CDR2 reads FQNNGV. CDR3 size: 17 residues. V lost 4 bases and J lost 0; bases outside the gene matches: 5. Naive CD8 cells comprised CD45RO-negative, CCR7-positively selected cells, excluding terminally differentiated effector memory CD45RA+ cells. Nashville, Tennessee was home to all donors, each a Caucasian adult. Original processing notes: ImmunoSEQ sequences covered only the junction and lacked quality scores; filtering therefore differed. Libraries were prepared by immunoSEQ multiplex PCR; TCRdb keeps only in-frame clonotypes and omits some of them. That table gives V, J and clone size, and the DNA gave D and trimming. The data contain around 2,000,000 clones, approximately 94% of them singletons.

The sample taken for sequencing was naive CD8+ T cells from PBMCs. This clonotype was obtained from a man in his late teens or twenties in good health. Some clones in this sample may be carry-over from other donors' samples. This chain uses TRBV11-2 with TRBJ2-1; 11 positions match TRBD2. The CDR3 DNA sequence: TGTGCCAGCAGCTCGGGACTAGCGGTTAGCTCCTACAATGAGCAGTTCTTC. Its protein product is CASSSGLAVSSYNEQFF.